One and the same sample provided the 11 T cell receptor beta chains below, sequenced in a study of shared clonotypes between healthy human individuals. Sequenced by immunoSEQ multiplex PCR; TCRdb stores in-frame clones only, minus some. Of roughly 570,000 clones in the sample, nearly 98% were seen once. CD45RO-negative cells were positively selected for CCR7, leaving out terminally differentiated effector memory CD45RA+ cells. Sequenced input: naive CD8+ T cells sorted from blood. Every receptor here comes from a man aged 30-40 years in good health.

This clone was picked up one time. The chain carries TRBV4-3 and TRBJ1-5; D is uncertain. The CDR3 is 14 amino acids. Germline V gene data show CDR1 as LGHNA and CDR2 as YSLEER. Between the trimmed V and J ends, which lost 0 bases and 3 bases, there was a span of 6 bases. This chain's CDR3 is CASSQDLTNQPQHF. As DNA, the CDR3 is TGCGCCAGCAGCCAAGATCTTACCAATCAGCCCCAGCATTTT.

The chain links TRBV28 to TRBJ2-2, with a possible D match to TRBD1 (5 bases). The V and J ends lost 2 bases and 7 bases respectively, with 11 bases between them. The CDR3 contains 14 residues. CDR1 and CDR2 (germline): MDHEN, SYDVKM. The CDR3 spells CASSLTGIGGELFF. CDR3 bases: TGTGCCAGCAGTTTAACAGGCATTGGCGGGGAGCTGTTTTTT. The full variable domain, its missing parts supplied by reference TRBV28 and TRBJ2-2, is DVKVTQSSRYLVKRTGEKVFLECVQDMDHENMFWYRQDPGLGLRLIYFSYDVKMKEKGDIPEGYSVSREKKERFSLILESASTNQTSMYLCASSLTGIGGELFFGEGSRLTVL.

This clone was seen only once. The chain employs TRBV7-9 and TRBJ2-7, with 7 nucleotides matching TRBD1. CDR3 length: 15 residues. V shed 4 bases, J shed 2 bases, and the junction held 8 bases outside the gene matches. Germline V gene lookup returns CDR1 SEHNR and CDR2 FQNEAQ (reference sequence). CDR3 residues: CASSSNRDRTYEQYF. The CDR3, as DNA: TGTGCCAGCAGCTCCAACCGGGACAGAACCTACGAGCAGTACTTC.

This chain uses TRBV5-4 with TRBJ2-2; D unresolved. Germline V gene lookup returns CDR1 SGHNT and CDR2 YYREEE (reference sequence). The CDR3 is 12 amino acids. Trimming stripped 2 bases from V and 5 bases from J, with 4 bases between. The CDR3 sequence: CASSFWTGELFF. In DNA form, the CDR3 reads TGTGCCAGCAGCTTTTGGACCGGGGAGCTGTTTTTT.

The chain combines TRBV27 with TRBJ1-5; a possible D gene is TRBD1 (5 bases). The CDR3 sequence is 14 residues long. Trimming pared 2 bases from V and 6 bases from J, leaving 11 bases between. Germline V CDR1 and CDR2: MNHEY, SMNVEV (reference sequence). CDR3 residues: CASSLLGTGQPQHF. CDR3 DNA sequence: TGTGCCAGCAGTTTACTAGGGACCGGTCAGCCCCAGCATTTT.

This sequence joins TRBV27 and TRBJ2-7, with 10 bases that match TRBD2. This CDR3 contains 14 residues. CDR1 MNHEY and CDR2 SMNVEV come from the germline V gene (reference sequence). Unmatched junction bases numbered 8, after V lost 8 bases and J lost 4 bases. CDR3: CASGTSGMSYEQYF. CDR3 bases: TGTGCCAGCGGAACTAGCGGGATGTCTTACGAGCAGTACTTC.

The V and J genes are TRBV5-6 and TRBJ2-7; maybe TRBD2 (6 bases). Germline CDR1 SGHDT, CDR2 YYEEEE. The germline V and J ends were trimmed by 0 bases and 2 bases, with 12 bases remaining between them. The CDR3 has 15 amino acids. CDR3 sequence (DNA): TGTGCCAGCAGCTTGGGAGGCGGGGCCGCCTACGAGCAGTACTTC. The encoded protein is CASSLGGGAAYEQYF.

DNA of the CDR3: TGCGCCAGCAGCTTGACTCGGGGTAGATACGAGCAGTACTTC. Its protein product is CASSLTRGRYEQYF. The chain joins TRBV5-1 to TRBJ2-7; the D gene is possibly TRBD2 (5 bases). This CDR3 contains 14 residues. The V gene lost 1 base and the J gene lost 4 bases, with 12 bases spanning the gap. Germline values: CDR1 SGHRS, CDR2 YFSETQ. Together with reference TRBV5-1 and TRBJ2-7, the CDR3 gives the full variable domain: KAGVTQTPRYLIKTRGQQVTLSCSPISGHRSVSWYQQTPGQGLQFLFEYFSETQRNKGNFPGRFSGRQFSNSRSEMNVSTLELGDSALYLCASSLTRGRYEQYFGPGTRLTVT.

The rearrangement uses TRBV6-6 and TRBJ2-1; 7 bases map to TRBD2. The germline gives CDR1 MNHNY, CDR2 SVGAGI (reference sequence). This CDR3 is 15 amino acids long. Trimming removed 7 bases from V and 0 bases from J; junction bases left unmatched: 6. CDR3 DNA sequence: TGTGCCAGCACAGTGGGAGGGAGCTCCTACAATGAGCAGTTCTTC. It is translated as CASTVGGSSYNEQFF.

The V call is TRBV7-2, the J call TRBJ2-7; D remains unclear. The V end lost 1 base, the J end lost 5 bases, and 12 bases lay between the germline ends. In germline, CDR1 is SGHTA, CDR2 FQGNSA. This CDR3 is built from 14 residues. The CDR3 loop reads CASSLVALAHEQYF. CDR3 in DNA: TGTGCCAGCAGCTTAGTAGCACTGGCCCACGAGCAGTACTTC.

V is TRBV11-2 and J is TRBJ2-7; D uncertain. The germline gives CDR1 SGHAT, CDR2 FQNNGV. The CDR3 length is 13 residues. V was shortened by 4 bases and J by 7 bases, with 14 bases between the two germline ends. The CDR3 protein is CASSSPGSGEQYF. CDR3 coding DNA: TGTGCCAGCAGCTCCCCCGGGTCCGGGGAGCAGTACTTC.